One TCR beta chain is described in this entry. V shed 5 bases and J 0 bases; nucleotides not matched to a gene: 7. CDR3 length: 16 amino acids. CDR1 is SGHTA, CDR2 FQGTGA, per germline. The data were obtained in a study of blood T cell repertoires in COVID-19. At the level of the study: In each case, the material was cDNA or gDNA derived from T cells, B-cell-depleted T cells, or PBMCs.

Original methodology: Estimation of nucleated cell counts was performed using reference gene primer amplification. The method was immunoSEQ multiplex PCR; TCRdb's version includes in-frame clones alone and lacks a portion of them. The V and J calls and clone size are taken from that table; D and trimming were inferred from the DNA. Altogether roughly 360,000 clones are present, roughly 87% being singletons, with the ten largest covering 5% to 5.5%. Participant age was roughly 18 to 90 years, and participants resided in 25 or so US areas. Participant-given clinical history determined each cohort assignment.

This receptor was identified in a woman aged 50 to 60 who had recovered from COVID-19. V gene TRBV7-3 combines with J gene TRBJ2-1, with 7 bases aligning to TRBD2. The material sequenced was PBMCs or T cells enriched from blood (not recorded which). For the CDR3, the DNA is TGTGCCAGCAGCCTTAGAGCGGGGAGCTCCTACAATGAGCAGTTCTTC. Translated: CASSLRAGSSYNEQFF.